This T cell receptor (beta chain) is drawn from a study of blood T cell repertoires in COVID-19. The table came from immunoSEQ multiplex PCR; TCRdb's copy has only in-frame clones and leaves some out. The table includes about 270,000 clones, about 87% detected once. This CDR3 has 13 amino acids. The V end was cut by 3 bases, the J end by 4 bases, with 8 bases between. Per germline, CDR1 SGHTA and CDR2 FQGNSA. The sample was peripheral blood. This receptor was obtained from a man between 60 and 75 years old who had recovered from COVID-19. The genes are TRBV7-2 and TRBJ2-3; D not certain. CDR3 protein: CASSLTRSDTQYF. CDR3 coding DNA: TGTGCCAGCAGCTTGACACGGTCAGATACGCAGTATTTT.